The 27 T cell receptor beta chains below all came from one sample that was sequenced in a study of regulatory T cells in long-lasting Graves disease. Through Arm-PCR of CDR3 regions and iRepertoire HTBI primers, TCR beta libraries were built. TCRdb reprocessed the multiplex PCR reads with MiXCR, giving one entry per CDR3 protein. The table records roughly 530,000 distinct CDR3 sequences, about 16% of them present only once. Time point specified: newly diagnosed GD, antithyroid drugs for less than 3 months. PBMC-extracted RNA yielded the TCR library. The data also belong to a second study, concerning T cells in Graves' hyperthyroidism and ophthalmopathy.

The specimen was peripheral blood mononuclear cells (PBMCs), collected at new diagnosis, from a patient treated with antithyroid drugs. The receptors originated from a woman aged 35-65 years with Graves disease.

In this sample, this clonotype turned up many times. The chain uses TRBV10-3 and TRBJ1-1; 7 bases map to TRBD1. After removal of 0 bases from V and 5 bases from J, the junction contained 3 bases not matched to a gene. The CDR3 has 14 residues. CDR1 is ENHRY, CDR2 SYGVKD, per germline. In DNA form, the CDR3 reads TGTGCCATCAGTGAGTCAGGGGGCAAGACTGAAGCTTTCTTT. Protein product: CAISESGGKTEAFF.

This clonotype was seen ten or more times. This chain joins TRBV3-1 and TRBJ2-1; D remains unclear. Germline V CDR1 and CDR2: LGHDT, YNNKEL (reference sequence). Trimming shortened V by 3 bases and J by 10 bases, and 10 bases separated the two germline ends. This CDR3 contains 12 residues. This CDR3 reads CASSHVWLEQFF. CDR3 DNA sequence: TGTGCCAGCAGCCACGTTTGGCTAGAGCAGTTCTTC.

The CDR3: CASSYGGASRAFF. The CDR3 nucleotides are TGTGCCAGCAGTTACGGGGGGGCATCGAGAGCTTTCTTT. This sequence joins TRBV6-5 and TRBJ1-1, with D possibly being TRBD1 (6 bases). Germline CDR1 and CDR2: MNHEY and SVGAGI. This CDR3 is 13 amino acids long. With 2 bases removed from V and 10 bases from J, the gap between germline ends came to 14 bases.

This clonotype was counted at least ten times. The genes are TRBV12-3 or TRBV12-4 and TRBJ1-1, with 8 bases matching TRBD1. This CDR3 is built from 16 residues. With V trimmed by 3 bases and J by 0 bases, 6 bases remained unmatched. The CDR3 is CASSFGQGAMNTEAFF. The DNA for the CDR3 is TGTGCCAGCAGTTTCGGACAGGGTGCCATGAACACTGAAGCTTTCTTT.

This clonotype was seen repeatedly, ten times or more. The gene calls are TRBV5-1 and TRBJ1-1, with TRBD1 matching 10 bases. Germline V gene sequence: CDR1 SGHRS, CDR2 YFSETQ. The CDR3 has 17 amino acids. Losses at the gene ends were 4 bases for V and 6 bases for J; bases not matched to a gene: 15. CDR3 loop: CASSPDRGNLKAAEAFF. CDR3 in DNA: TGCGCCAGCAGCCCGGACAGGGGGAACCTCAAGGCCGCTGAAGCTTTCTTT.

This clonotype was observed at least ten times. This chain links TRBV2 with TRBJ1-5, with D unclear. Trimming cost V 4 bases and J 7 bases, with 11 bases left between them. The CDR3 contains 13 residues. Per germline, CDR1 SNHLY and CDR2 FYNNEI. CDR3 sequence (DNA): TGTGCCAGCAGTGCCTCGGGCACCCAGCCCCAGCATTTT. It translates to CASSASGTQPQHF.

The rearrangement links TRBV20-1 to TRBJ2-7; 11 bases line up with TRBD1. Germline loops: CDR1 DFQATT, CDR2 SNEGSKA (reference sequence). V trimming: 2 bases; J trimming: 2 bases; junction bases outside the gene matches: 2. The CDR3 is made up of 14 amino acids. CDR3 coding DNA: TGCAGTGCTAGAATGGGACAGGGGGCCTACGAGCAGTACTTC. Translated: CSARMGQGAYEQYF.

On this clonotype itself: Its ends do not fully match the called genes, so a read error is possible. This chain connects TRBV20-1 to TRBJ1-2; the D gene is possibly TRBD1 (5 bases). Germline loops: CDR1 DFQATT, CDR2 SNEGSKA (reference sequence). CDR3 length equals 16 residues. The CDR3 spells CSARDVEGVVNYGCTF. The DNA of the CDR3 is TGCAGTGCTAGAGATGTTGAAGGGGTTGTAAACTATGGCTGCACCTTC.

This clonotype was seen repeatedly, ten times or more. The chain couples TRBV20-1 to TRBJ1-2; a possible D gene is TRBD1 (6 bases). The CDR3 runs to 10 residues. Per germline, CDR1 DFQATT and CDR2 SNEGSKA (reference sequence). Trimming cost V 7 bases and J 4 bases, with 7 bases left between them. CDR3 residues: CSVQGYGYTF. In DNA form, the CDR3 reads TGCAGTGTACAGGGCTATGGCTACACCTTC.

This clonotype was counted a few times. The rearrangement uses TRBV29-1 and TRBJ2-7, with a possible D match to TRBD2 (6 bases). The ends were cut back, 4 bases at V and 2 bases at J, with 15 bases in the middle. The CDR3 loop spans 14 amino acids. CDR1 is SQVTM and CDR2 is ANQGSEA in the germline V gene. This CDR3 is CSVVGDSRTYEQYF. The CDR3 region has the DNA TGCAGCGTTGTGGGGGACTCGAGAACCTACGAGCAGTACTTC.

Many counts were recorded for this clonotype. This chain uses TRBV7-2 with TRBJ1-4; the match to TRBD1 covers 8 bases. The V gene end was trimmed by 5 bases and the J gene end by 1 base; junction bases not matched to a gene: 3. Germline V lookup: CDR1 SGHTA, CDR2 FQGNSA. The CDR3 sequence is 15 residues long. The CDR3, as DNA: TGTGCCAGCAGCCCAGGACAGGGAACTAATGAAAAACTGTTTTTT. Amino acid sequence: CASSPGQGTNEKLFF.

This clonotype came up many times. The chain links TRBV2 to TRBJ2-7; 9 bases match TRBD1. Trimming removed 6 bases from V and 7 bases from J; junction bases left unmatched: 10. Germline-derived CDR1 and CDR2 are SNHLY and FYNNEI. The CDR3 has 14 amino acids. The DNA for the CDR3 is TGTGCCAGCAGGTGGGACAGGGAGTTGTTGGAGCAGTACTTC. Its protein product is CASRWDRELLEQYF.

This clonotype was found many times. V usage is TRBV6-1 and J usage is TRBJ1-2, with D perhaps matching TRBD1 (6 bases). Between the trimmed V and J ends, which lost 6 bases and 5 bases, there was a span of 16 bases. The CDR3 is 14 amino acids. Per germline, CDR1 MNHNS and CDR2 SASEGT. As DNA, the CDR3 is TGTGCCAGCAGCCGGGGGACGGGGGCTTATGGCTACACCTTC. Amino acid sequence: CASSRGTGAYGYTF.

The chain combines TRBV5-1 with TRBJ2-2; tentatively, D is TRBD1 (6 bases). The CDR3 is 17 residues long. Between the trimmed V and J ends, which lost 4 bases and 5 bases, there was a span of 21 bases. Germline V gene sequence: CDR1 SGHRS, CDR2 YFSETQ. The CDR3 spells CASSPRAQGIGTGELFF. The CDR3 coding sequence is TGCGCCAGCAGCCCCCGAGCACAGGGAATCGGGACCGGGGAGCTGTTTTTT.

This clonotype was counted only a few times. The chain links TRBV20-1 to TRBJ2-5; D uncertain. The CDR3 is 14 residues long. Germline CDR1 is DFQATT and CDR2 is SNEGSKA (reference sequence). Trimming stripped 0 bases from V and 5 bases from J, with 13 bases between. CDR3 protein: CSAREAGKSETQYF. CDR3 in DNA: TGCAGTGCTAGAGAAGCAGGAAAATCTGAGACCCAGTACTTC.

This clonotype has ten or more counts. The chain uses TRBV12-3 or TRBV12-4 and TRBJ1-2; D uncertain. The CDR3 sequence is 15 residues long. V was pared by 2 bases and J by 0 bases, with 10 bases between. The CDR3 spells CASSLSRRANYGYTF. Written as DNA, the CDR3 is TGTGCCAGCAGTTTAAGCAGGAGAGCTAACTATGGCTACACCTTC.

This clonotype has just a few counts. This chain links TRBV20-1 with TRBJ2-5, with D possibly called TRBD1 or TRBD2 (6 bases each). V was clipped by 0 bases and J by 5 bases, with 13 bases between them. Germline CDR1 reads DFQATT; CDR2 reads SNEGSKA (reference sequence). This CDR3 has 14 amino acids. The CDR3 protein is CSAREPGAGETQYF. CDR3 nucleotide sequence: TGCAGTGCTAGAGAGCCAGGGGCGGGGGAGACCCAGTACTTC.

This clonotype showed up many times. The J gene is TRBJ2-3, the V gene TRBV20-1, with 13 positions matching TRBD2. The germline CDR1 and CDR2 sequences are DFQATT and SNEGSKA (reference sequence). The junction had 3 bases not matched to a gene; V was cut back by 5 bases and J by 4 bases. The CDR3 is 14 amino acids. CDR3 loop: CSAPTSGGPDTQYF. Here the CDR3 DNA reads TGCAGTGCTCCGACTAGCGGGGGGCCAGATACGCAGTATTTT.

In its sample, this clonotype was seen a few times. The J gene is TRBJ1-2, the V gene TRBV20-1; D is unresolved. Germline V lookup: CDR1 DFQATT, CDR2 SNEGSKA (reference sequence). This CDR3 is built from 13 residues. The ends were cut back, 6 bases at V and 0 bases at J, with 11 bases in the middle. The CDR3 is CSAPAPSNYGYTF. Here the CDR3 DNA reads TGCAGTGCCCCGGCCCCTTCTAACTATGGCTACACCTTC.

The chain joins TRBV11-1 to TRBJ2-6, with 7 bases identical to TRBD1. The CDR3 length is 17 residues. Germline CDR1 is SGHAT and CDR2 is FQDESV (reference sequence). J lost 2 bases, V lost 4 bases, and 8 bases had no gene match. Written as DNA, the CDR3 is TGTGCCAGCAGCTCGGGAACAGGGGTGGCTGGGGCCAACGTCCTGACTTTC. Translating gives CASSSGTGVAGANVLTF. Drawing the rest from reference TRBV11-1 and TRBJ2-6, the complete variable domain is EAEVAQSPRYKITEKSQAVAFWCDPISGHATLYWYRQILGQGPELLVQFQDESVVDDSQLPKDRFSAERLKGVDSTLKIQPAELGDSAMYLCASSSGTGVAGANVLTFGAGSRLTVL.

Remarks on this clonotype: With a much larger clone just one base away, this may be a read error. The chain is built from TRBV12-3 or TRBV12-4 and TRBJ2-5; D possibly uses TRBD1 or TRBD2 (6 bases each). Between the trimmed V and J ends, which lost 5 bases and 1 base, there was a span of 14 bases. The CDR3 has 15 amino acids. The CDR3 DNA follows: TGTGCCAGCAGTGCTTCCCGGGGGCCCCAAGAGACCCAGTACTTC. Translating it yields CASSASRGPQETQYF.

This clonotype was seen many times. The V and J genes are TRBV27 and TRBJ2-2; TRBD2 aligns across 14 bases. Germline trimming cut 3 bases from V and 3 bases from J; bases unmatched to any gene: 9. Germline values: CDR1 MNHEY, CDR2 SMNVEV (reference sequence). This CDR3 is 19 amino acids long. Written as DNA, the CDR3 is TGTGCCAGCAGTTTCAACTTGGGACTAGCGGGGGATCACACCGGGGAGCTGTTTTTT. This encodes CASSFNLGLAGDHTGELFF.

This chain uses TRBV5-1 with TRBJ1-1; perhaps TRBD1 as D (6 bases). The CDR3 consists of 14 residues. Per the germline V gene, CDR1 is SGHRS and CDR2 is YFSETQ. The germline V and J ends were trimmed by 1 base and 5 bases, with 12 bases remaining between them. The CDR3 loop reads CASSLFAGDTEAFF. The CDR3 DNA reads TGCGCCAGCAGCTTGTTCGCAGGGGATACTGAAGCTTTCTTT. Variable domain in full (rest from reference TRBV5-1 and TRBJ1-1): KAGVTQTPRYLIKTRGQQVTLSCSPISGHRSVSWYQQTPGQGLQFLFEYFSETQRNKGNFPGRFSGRQFSNSRSEMNVSTLELGDSALYLCASSLFAGDTEAFFGQGTRLTVV.

On this clonotype itself: Being one base from a much bigger clone, this may be a read error. This sequence joins TRBV5-1 and TRBJ1-4; D unclear. The CDR3 extends over 13 amino acids. From germline, CDR1 is SGHRS and CDR2 YFSETQ. The CDR3 is CASSQGSREKLSF. The CDR3 bases are TGCGCCAGCAGTCAAGGGAGTCGTGAAAAACTGTCTTTT.

CDR3 sequence reads: CATSRDSPETQYF. CDR3 bases: TGTGCCACCAGCAGAGATTCACCAGAGACCCAGTACTTC. The rearrangement uses TRBV15 and TRBJ2-5, with D unresolved. Germline V gene sequence: CDR1 LNHNV, CDR2 YYDKDF (reference sequence). V was cut by 0 bases and J by 4 bases, with 6 bases left in between. The length of the CDR3 is 13 residues.

This clonotype was recorded many times. CDR3 amino acids: CASSPDARYNSPLHF. As DNA, the CDR3 is TGTGCCAGCAGTCCGGACGCCCGCTATAATTCACCCCTCCACTTT. The chain recombines TRBV7-2 with TRBJ1-6; D is uncertain. Trimming took off 6 bases at V and 3 bases at J, with 12 bases between the two ends. The CDR3 is 15 amino acids. In germline, CDR1 is SGHTA, CDR2 FQGNSA.

V is TRBV20-1 and J is TRBJ1-5; 7 bases fit TRBD1. The CDR3 spans 13 residues. With V trimmed by 6 bases and J by 5 bases, 7 bases remained unmatched. Germline V gene lookup returns CDR1 DFQATT and CDR2 SNEGSKA (reference sequence). The CDR3 loop reads CSASLTGDQPQHF. The CDR3 DNA is TGCAGTGCAAGCCTTACAGGGGATCAGCCCCAGCATTTT.